This T cell receptor (beta chain) was found in a study of blood T cell repertoires in COVID-19. Study information: The study drew acute and convalescent COVID-19 samples from the United States, Italy and Spain. The analysed material was cDNA or gDNA that came from T cells, B-cell-depleted T cells, or PBMCs.

Original methodology: Estimated nucleated cell counts came from reference gene primer amplification. Produced via immunoSEQ multiplex PCR; TCRdb's table is partial and in-frame only. The V and J calls and clone size are taken from that table; D and trimming were inferred from the DNA. The repertoire holds over 200,000 clones, with around 83% as singletons. The sample comprised peripheral blood. The clonotype was recovered from a man older than 75 with acute or convalescent COVID-19.

DNA of the CDR3: TGTGCCTGGAGTGGGTCGGCAGGGCTTGGCTACACCTTC. This encodes CAWSGSAGLGYTF. The V call is TRBV30, the J call TRBJ1-2; TRBD1 is a possible D gene (5 bases). Germline loops: CDR1 GTSNPN, CDR2 SVGIG (reference sequence). The CDR3 is 13 residues long. Trimming left V 1 base short and J 7 bases short, with 13 bases between.